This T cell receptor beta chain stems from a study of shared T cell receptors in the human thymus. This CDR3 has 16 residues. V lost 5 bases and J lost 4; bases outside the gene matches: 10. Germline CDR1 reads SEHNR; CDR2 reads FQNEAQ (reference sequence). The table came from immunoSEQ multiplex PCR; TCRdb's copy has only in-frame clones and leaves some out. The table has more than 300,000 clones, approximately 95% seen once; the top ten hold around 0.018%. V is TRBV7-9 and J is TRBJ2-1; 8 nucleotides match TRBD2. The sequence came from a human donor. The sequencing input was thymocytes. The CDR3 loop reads CASSRLAGGDYNEQFF. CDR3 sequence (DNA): TGTGCCAGCAGCCGGCTAGCGGGCGGGGATTACAATGAGCAGTTCTTC.